This TCR beta chain originates from a study of cytomegalovirus exposure and HLA in healthy donors. Sequenced by immunoSEQ multiplex PCR; TCRdb stores in-frame clones only, minus some. Here the sample spans about 140,000 clones, around four fifths being singletons. The V and J ends lost 0 bases and 5 bases, in that order; junction bases with no gene match: 6. The CDR3 length is 15 residues. Germline-derived CDR1 and CDR2 are MNHEY and SVGAGI. Sequenced sample: PBMCs. The TCR comes from a woman in her thirties in good health and CMV-seronegative. The rearrangement uses TRBV6-5 and TRBJ1-1; 7 bases line up with TRBD1. The CDR3 region is CASSYSRQGRTEAFF. For the CDR3, the DNA is TGTGCCAGCAGTTACTCCCGACAGGGTCGGACTGAAGCTTTCTTT.